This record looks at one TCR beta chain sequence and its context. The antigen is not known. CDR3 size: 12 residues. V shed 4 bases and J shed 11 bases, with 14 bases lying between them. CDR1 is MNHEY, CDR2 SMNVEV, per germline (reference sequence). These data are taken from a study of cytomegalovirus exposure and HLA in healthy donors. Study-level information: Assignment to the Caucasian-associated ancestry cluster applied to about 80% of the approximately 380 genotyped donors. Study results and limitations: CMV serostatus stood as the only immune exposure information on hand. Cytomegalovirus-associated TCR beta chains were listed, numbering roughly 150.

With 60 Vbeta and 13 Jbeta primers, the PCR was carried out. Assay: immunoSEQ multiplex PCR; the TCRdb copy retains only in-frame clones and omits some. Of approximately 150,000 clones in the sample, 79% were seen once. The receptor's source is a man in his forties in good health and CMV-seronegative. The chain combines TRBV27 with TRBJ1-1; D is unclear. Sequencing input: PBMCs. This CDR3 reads CASSSSNHGAFF. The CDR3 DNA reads TGTGCCAGCAGTTCCAGCAACCACGGGGCTTTCTTT.